These 7 T cell receptor beta chains came from one sample sequenced in a study of blood T cell repertoires in COVID-19. Produced via immunoSEQ multiplex PCR; TCRdb's table is partial and in-frame only. The sample includes fewer than 250,000 clones, 80% to 90% of them seen just once. Material: PBMCs or T cells enriched from blood (not recorded which). The receptors originated from a young man in a cohort exposed to, infected with or recovered from COVID-19 (not recorded which).

The chain combines TRBV28 with TRBJ1-5; no firm D call. Looked up from germline, CDR1 is MDHEN and CDR2 is SYDVKM. The CDR3 runs to 12 residues. Trimming took 6 bases from V and 7 from J, leaving 10 bases between them. The CDR3 DNA sequence: TGTGCCAGCAGAACCGCGGGGCAGCCCCAGCATTTT. This translates into CASRTAGQPQHF. The full variable domain, rest sourced from reference TRBV28 and TRBJ1-5, is DVKVTQSSRYLVKRTGEKVFLECVQDMDHENMFWYRQDPGLGLRLIYFSYDVKMKEKGDIPEGYSVSREKKERFSLILESASTNQTSMYLCASRTAGQPQHFGDGTRLSIL.

The V and J genes are TRBV19 and TRBJ1-3; D ambiguous. The CDR3 is made up of 12 amino acids. With 3 bases removed from V and 8 bases from J, the gap between germline ends came to 8 bases. Germline values: CDR1 LNHDA, CDR2 SQIVND (reference sequence). The CDR3 DNA is TGTGCCAGTAGTATCTACGGGGACACCATATATTTT. Its translation is CASSIYGDTIYF.

J is TRBJ1-4 and V is TRBV21-1; the D call in the table, TRBD1, was not verified against the DNA. TRBV21-1 is tagged as a pseudogene. The CDR3 covers 14 residues. Written as DNA, the CDR3 is TGTGCCAGCATTTCCAGGGGTCGGGATGAAAAACTGTTTTTT. It encodes CASISRGRDEKLFF.

CDR3 DNA: TGTGCCAGCAGCGTATCAGGGTCTGGGGCCAACGTCCTGACTTTC. Translation: CASSVSGSGANVLTF. The rearrangement uses TRBV9 and TRBJ2-6; perhaps TRBD1 as D (5 bases). Germline V gene lookup returns CDR1 SGDLS and CDR2 YYNGEE. This CDR3 contains 15 residues. The ends were cut back, 1 base at V and 1 base at J, with 6 bases in the middle.

The chain is built from TRBV3-1 (or the pseudogene TRBV3-2) and TRBJ1-1; possible D gene TRBD1, 5 bases. This CDR3 comprises 14 residues. Per the germline V gene, CDR1 is LGHDT and CDR2 is YNNKEL (reference sequence). V lost 1 base and J 4 bases, leaving 10 bases between the germline ends. CDR3 nucleotides: TGTGCCAGCAGCCAAGGCGGGGGTATCACTGAAGCTTTCTTT. Its translation: CASSQGGGITEAFF.

The rearrangement joins TRBV28 to TRBJ1-6; possibly TRBD1 for D (6 bases). Germline lookup yields CDR1 MDHEN and CDR2 SYDVKM. V was shortened by 3 bases and J by 7 bases, with 10 bases between the two germline ends. This CDR3 comprises 14 residues. CDR3 residues: CASSLFTGNSPLHF. DNA of the CDR3: TGTGCCAGCAGTTTGTTTACAGGGAATTCACCCCTCCACTTT.

The chain combines TRBV7-9 with TRBJ1-2; 10 nucleotides line up with TRBD1. CDR1 is SEHNR, CDR2 FQNEAQ, per germline (reference sequence). V dropped 7 bases and J dropped 4; count of bases not matched to a gene: 9. The CDR3 runs 15 residues. CDR3 sequence (DNA): TGTGCCAGCACCCTCGGACAGGGGGTAATCTATGGCTACACCTTC. It is translated as CASTLGQGVIYGYTF.